The text below deals with one T cell receptor (beta chain). Its antigen is as yet unknown. The donors were members of the validation cohort comprising about 120 subjects, separate from the roughly 600-subject first cohort. This record comes from a study of cytomegalovirus exposure and HLA in healthy donors. Profiled with immunoSEQ multiplex PCR; TCRdb holds only in-frame clones, not every one. The sample holds approximately 300,000 clones; roughly nine tenths are singletons and the top ten take roughly 1.1%. Germline CDR1 is GTSNPN and CDR2 is SVGIG (reference sequence). V was clipped by 4 bases and J by 3 bases; unmatched bases: 4. The CDR3 contains 14 residues. Study conclusions and caveats: Through in vitro validation, three CMV-associated chains were shown to be specific for CMV antigens.

The TCR originated in a woman in her thirties in good health and CMV-seropositive. V and J are TRBV30 and TRBJ2-1; TRBD2 agrees at 9 bases. Input material: PBMCs. The CDR3 spells CAWNLAGVYNEQFF. The DNA for the CDR3 is TGTGCCTGGAATTTAGCGGGAGTCTACAATGAGCAGTTCTTC. The complete variable domain, with remaining parts taken from reference TRBV30 and TRBJ2-1, reads SQTIHQWPATLVQPVGSPLSLECTVEGTSNPNLYWYRQAAGRGLQLLFYSVGIGQISSEVPQNLSASRPQDRQFILSSKKLLLSDSGFYLCAWNLAGVYNEQFFGPGTRLTVL.